What follows is one T cell receptor (beta chain) and its context. Sequencing used immunoSEQ multiplex PCR; TCRdb keeps in-frame clones, though not all of them. Of roughly 190,000 clones in the sample, around three quarters are singletons; the top ten hold 17%. The study assigned cohorts using participant-reported clinical history. The source of the sample is a study of blood T cell repertoires in COVID-19. Sequencing was carried out using PBMCs or T cells enriched from blood (not recorded which). This TCR derives from a woman aged 50 to 60 with acute COVID-19.

CDR3 in DNA: TGCGCCAGCAGCCCTGCGGCGGGGAGCTCCTACAATGAGCAGTTCTTC. This gives the protein CASSPAAGSSYNEQFF. This chain links TRBV4-1 with TRBJ2-1, with a possible D match to TRBD2 (6 bases). The CDR3 extends over 16 amino acids. V dropped 4 bases and J dropped 0 bases, with 13 bases sitting between them. Germline lookup yields CDR1 MGHRA and CDR2 YSYEKL.